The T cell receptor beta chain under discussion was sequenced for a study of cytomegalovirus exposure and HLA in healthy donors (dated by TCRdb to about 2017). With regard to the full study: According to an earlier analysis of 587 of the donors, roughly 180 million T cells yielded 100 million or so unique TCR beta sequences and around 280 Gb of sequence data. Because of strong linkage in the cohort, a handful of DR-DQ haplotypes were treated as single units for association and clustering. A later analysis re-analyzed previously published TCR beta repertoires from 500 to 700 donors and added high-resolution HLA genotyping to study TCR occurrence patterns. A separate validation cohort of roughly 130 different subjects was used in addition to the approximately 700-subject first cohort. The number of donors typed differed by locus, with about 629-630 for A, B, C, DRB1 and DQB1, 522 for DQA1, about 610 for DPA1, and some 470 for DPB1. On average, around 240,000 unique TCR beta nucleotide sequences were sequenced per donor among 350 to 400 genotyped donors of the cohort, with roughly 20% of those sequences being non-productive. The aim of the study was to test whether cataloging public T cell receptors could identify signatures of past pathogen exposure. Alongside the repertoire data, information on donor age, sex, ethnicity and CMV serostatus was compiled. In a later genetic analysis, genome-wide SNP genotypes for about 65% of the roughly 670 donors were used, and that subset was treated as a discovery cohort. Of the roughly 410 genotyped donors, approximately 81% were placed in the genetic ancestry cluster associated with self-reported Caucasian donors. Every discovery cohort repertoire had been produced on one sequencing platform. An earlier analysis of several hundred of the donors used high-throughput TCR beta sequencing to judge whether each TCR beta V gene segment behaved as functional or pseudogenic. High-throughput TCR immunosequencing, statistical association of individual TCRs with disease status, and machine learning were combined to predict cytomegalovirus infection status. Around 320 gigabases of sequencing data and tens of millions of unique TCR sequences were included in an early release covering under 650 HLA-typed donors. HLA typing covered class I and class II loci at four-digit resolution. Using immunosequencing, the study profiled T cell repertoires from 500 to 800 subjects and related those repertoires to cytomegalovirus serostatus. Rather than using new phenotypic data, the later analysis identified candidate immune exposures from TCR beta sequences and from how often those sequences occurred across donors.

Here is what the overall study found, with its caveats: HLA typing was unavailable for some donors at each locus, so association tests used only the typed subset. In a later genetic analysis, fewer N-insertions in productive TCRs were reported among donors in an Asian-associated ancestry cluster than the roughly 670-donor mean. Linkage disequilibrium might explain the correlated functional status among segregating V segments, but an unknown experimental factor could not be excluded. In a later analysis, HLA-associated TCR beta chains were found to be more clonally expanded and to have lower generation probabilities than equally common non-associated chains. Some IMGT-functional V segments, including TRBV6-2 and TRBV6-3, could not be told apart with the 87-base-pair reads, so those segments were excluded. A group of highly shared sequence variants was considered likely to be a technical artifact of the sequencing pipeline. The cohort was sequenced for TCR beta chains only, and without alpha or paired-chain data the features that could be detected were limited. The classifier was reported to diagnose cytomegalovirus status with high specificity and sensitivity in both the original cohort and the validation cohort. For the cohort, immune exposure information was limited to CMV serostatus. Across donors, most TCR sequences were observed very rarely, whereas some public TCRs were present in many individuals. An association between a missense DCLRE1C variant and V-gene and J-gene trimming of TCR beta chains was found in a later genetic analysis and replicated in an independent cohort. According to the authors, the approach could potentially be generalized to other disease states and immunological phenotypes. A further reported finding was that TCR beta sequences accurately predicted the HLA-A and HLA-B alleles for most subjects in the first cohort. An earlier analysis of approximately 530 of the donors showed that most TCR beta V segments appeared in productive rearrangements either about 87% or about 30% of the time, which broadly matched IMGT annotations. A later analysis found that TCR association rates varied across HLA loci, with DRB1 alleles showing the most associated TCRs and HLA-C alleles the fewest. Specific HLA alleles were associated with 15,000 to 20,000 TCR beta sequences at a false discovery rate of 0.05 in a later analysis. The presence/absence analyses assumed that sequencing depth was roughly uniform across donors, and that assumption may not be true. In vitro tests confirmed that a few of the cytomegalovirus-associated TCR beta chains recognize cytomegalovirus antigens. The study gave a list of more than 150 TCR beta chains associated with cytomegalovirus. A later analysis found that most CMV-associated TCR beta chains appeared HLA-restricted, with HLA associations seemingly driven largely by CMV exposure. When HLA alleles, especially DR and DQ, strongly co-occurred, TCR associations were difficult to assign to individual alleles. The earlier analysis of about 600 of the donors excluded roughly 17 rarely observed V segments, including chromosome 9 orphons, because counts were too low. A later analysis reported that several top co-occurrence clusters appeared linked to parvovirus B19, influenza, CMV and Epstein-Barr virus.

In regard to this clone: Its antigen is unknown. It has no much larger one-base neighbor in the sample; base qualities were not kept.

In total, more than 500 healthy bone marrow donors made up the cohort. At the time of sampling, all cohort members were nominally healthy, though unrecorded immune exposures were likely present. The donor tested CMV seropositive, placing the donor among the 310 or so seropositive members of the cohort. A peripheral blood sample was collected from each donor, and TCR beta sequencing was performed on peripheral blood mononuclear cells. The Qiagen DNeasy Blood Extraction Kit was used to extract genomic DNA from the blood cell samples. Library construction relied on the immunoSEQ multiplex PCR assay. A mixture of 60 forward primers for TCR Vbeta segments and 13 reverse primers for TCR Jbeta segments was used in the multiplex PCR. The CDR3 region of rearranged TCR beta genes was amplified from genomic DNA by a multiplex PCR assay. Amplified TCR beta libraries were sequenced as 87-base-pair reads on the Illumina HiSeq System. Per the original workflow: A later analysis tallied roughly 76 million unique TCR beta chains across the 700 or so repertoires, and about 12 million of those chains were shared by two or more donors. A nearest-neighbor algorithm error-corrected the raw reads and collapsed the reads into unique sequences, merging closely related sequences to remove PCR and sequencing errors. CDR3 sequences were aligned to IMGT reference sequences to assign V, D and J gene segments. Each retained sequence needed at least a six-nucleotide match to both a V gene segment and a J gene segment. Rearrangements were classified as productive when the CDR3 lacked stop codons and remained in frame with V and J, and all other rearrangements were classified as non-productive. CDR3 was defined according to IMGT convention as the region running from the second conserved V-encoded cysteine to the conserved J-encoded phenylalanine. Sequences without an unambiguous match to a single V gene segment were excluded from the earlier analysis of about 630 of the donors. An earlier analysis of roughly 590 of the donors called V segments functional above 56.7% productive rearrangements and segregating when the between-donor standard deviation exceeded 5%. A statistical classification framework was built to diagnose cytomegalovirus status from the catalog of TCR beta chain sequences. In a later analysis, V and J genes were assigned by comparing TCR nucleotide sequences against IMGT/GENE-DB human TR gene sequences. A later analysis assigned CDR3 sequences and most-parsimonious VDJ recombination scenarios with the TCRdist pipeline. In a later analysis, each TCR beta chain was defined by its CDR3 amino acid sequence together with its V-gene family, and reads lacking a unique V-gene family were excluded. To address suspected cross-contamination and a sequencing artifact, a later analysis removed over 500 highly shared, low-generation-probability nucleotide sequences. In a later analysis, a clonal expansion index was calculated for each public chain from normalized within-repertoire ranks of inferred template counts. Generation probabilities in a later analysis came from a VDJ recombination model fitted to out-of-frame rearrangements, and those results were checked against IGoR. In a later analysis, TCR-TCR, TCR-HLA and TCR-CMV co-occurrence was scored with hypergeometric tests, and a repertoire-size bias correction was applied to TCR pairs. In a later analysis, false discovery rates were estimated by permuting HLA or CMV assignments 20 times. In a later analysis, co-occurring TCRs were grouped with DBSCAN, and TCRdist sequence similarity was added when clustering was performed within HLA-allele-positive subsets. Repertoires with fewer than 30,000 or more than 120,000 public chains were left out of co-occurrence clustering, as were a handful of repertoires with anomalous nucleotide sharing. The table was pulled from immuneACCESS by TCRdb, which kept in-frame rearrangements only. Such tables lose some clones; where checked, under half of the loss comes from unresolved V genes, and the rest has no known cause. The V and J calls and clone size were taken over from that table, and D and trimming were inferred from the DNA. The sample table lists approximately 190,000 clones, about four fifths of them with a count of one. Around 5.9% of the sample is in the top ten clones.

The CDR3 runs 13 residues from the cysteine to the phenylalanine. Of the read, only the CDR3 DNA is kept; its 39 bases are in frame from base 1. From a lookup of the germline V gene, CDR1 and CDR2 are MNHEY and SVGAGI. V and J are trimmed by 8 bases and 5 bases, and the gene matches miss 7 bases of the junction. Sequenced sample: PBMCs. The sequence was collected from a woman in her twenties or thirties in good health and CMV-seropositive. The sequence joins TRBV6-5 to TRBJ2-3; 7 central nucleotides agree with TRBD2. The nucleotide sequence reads TGTGCCAGCCGGCGGGGGTTTGGAGATACGCAGTATTTT. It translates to CASRRGFGDTQYF.